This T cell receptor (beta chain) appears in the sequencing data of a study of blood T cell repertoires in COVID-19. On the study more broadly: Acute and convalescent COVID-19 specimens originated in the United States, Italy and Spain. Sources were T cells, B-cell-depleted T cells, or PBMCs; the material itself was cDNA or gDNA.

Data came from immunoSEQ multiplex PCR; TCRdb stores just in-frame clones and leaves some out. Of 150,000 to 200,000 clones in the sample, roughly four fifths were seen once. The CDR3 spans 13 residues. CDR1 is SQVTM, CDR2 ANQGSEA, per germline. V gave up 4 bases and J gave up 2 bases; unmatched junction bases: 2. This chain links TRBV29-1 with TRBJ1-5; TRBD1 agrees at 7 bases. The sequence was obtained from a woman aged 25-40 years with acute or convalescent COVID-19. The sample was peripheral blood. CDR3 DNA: TGCAGCGTTGGGCAGGGGGGCAATCAGCCCCAGCATTTT. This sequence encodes CSVGQGGNQPQHF.